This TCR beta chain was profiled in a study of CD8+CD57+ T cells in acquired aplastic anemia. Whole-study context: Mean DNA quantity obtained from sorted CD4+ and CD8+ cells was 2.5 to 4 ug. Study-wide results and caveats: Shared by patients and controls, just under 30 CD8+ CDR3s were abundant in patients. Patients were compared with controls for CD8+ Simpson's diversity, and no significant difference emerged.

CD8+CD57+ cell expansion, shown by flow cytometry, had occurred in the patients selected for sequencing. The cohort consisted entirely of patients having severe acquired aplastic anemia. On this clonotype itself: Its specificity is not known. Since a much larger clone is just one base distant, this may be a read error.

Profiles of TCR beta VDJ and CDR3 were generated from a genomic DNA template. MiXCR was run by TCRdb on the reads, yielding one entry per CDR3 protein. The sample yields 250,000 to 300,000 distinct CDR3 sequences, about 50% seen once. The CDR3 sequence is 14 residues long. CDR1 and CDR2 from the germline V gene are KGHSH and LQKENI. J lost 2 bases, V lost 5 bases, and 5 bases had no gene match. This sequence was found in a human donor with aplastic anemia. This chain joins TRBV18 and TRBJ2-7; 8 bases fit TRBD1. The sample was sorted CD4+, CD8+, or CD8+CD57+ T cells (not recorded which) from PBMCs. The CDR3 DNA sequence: TGTGCCAGCTCAAAGGGACAGGTGCCCTACGAGCAGTACTTC. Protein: CASSKGQVPYEQYF. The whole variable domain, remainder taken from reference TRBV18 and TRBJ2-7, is NAGVMQNPRHLVRRRGQEARLRCSPMKGHSHVYWYRQLPEEGLKFMVYLQKENIIDESGMPKERFSAEFPKEGPSILRIQQVVRGDSAAYFCASSKGQVPYEQYFGPGTRLTVT.